This TCR beta chain was retrieved from a study of shared clonotypes between healthy human individuals. The V and J ends lost 7 bases and 1 base, in that order; junction bases with no gene match: 10. This CDR3 is 15 amino acids long. The V gene's germline CDR1 is SNHLY and CDR2 FYNNEI. In replicate PCRs of unsorted PBMC, approximately 0.3 ug DNA, some 30,000 T cell genomes, was used. Assay used: immunoSEQ multiplex PCR; TCRdb lists only in-frame clones, some missing. The sample includes more than 450,000 clones, roughly 78% of them seen just once. Sequenced material: PBMCs. This sequence joins TRBV2 and TRBJ2-7; the match to TRBD1 covers 7 bases. This clonotype originated in a woman aged 40 to 50 in good health. Some clones in this sample may be carry-over from other donors' samples. CDR3 residues: CASTWDSNGSYEQYF. The CDR3 region has the DNA TGTGCCAGCACTTGGGACAGCAATGGGTCCTACGAGCAGTACTTC.